This T cell receptor beta chain was profiled in a study of regulatory T cells in long-lasting Graves disease. Germline CDR1 reads LNHDA; CDR2 reads SQIVND (reference sequence). The CDR3 consists of 18 residues. V dropped 7 bases and J dropped 1; count of bases not matched to a gene: 12. Described time point: persistent/refractory GD, antithyroid drugs over 5 years with positive TRAb. PBMCs provided the RNA from which the TCR library was made. Building the TCR beta libraries relied on iRepertoire HTBI primers, and CDR3 regions underwent Arm-PCR. A single record per CDR3 protein comes from TCRdb applying MiXCR to the multiplex PCR reads. The repertoire includes under 450,000 distinct CDR3 sequences, less than 25% of them detected once, and about 26% sits in the top ten.

The receptor was isolated from a female donor with Graves disease. The sample consisted of peripheral blood mononuclear cells (PBMCs), taken when the disease was refractory, from a patient treated with antithyroid drugs. This rearrangement joins TRBV19 to TRBJ2-6, with 8 bases lining up with TRBD1. The DNA of the CDR3 is TGTGCCAGTATCGGGACAGGCCTCAGAGGATCTGGGGCCAACGTCCTGACTTTC. It is translated as CASIGTGLRGSGANVLTF.